These 10 T cell receptor beta chains came from one sample sequenced in a study of technical replicates of blood from four donors. TCRdb's copy holds only in-frame clones and misses some; the assay was immunoSEQ multiplex PCR. The sample shows around 85,000 clones, roughly 94% of them seen only once. Material: T cells isolated from PBMCs. The receptors stem from a human donor in good health.

J is TRBJ2-2 and V is TRBV30; 8 nucleotides align to TRBD1. J lost 1 base, V lost 5 bases, and 6 bases had no gene match. The CDR3 totals 15 residues. The germline CDR1 and CDR2 sequences are GTSNPN and SVGIG (reference sequence). This CDR3 is CAWGGDRGNTGELFF. CDR3 DNA sequence: TGTGCCTGGGGGGGTGACAGGGGGAACACCGGGGAGCTGTTTTTT. Complete variable domain (other parts from reference TRBV30 and TRBJ2-2): SQTIHQWPATLVQPVGSPLSLECTVEGTSNPNLYWYRQAAGRGLQLLFYSVGIGQISSEVPQNLSASRPQDRQFILSSKKLLLSDSGFYLCAWGGDRGNTGELFFGEGSRLTVL.

The chain uses TRBV5-1 and TRBJ2-1, with D perhaps matching TRBD2 (5 bases). Per germline, CDR1 SGHRS and CDR2 YFSETQ. The length of the CDR3 is 15 residues. The ends were cut back, 4 bases at V and 0 bases at J, with 11 bases in the middle. CDR3 sequence reads: CASSPYTSSYNEQFF. CDR3 sequence (DNA): TGCGCCAGCAGCCCTTACACTAGCTCCTACAATGAGCAGTTCTTC.

The chain has TRBV6-4 and TRBJ2-1; 8 bases fit TRBD2. Germline V gives CDR1 MRHNA, CDR2 SNTAGT. The V gene end was trimmed by 6 bases and the J gene end by 10 bases; junction bases not matched to a gene: 14. The CDR3 runs to 15 residues. This CDR3 reads CASRPIAGSSWEQFF. The CDR3 DNA reads TGTGCCAGCAGACCCATAGCGGGGTCCTCGTGGGAGCAGTTCTTC.

The chain has TRBV10-3 and TRBJ1-2; D not resolved. Germline values: CDR1 ENHRY, CDR2 SYGVKD. The CDR3 is 13 residues long. The germline V and J ends were trimmed by 2 bases and 4 bases, with 8 bases remaining between them. The CDR3 is CAISEADVYGYTF. The DNA for the CDR3 is TGTGCCATCAGTGAGGCGGATGTCTATGGCTACACCTTC.

The V and J genes are TRBV6-6 and TRBJ1-4; no reliable D call. This CDR3 comprises 16 residues. From germline, CDR1 is MNHNY and CDR2 SVGAGI (reference sequence). The ends were cut back, 2 bases at V and 5 bases at J, with 15 bases in the middle. In DNA, the CDR3 is TGTGCCAGCAGTTACGGCCTTGCGGAAACCAATGAAAAACTGTTTTTT. Its protein is CASSYGLAETNEKLFF.

This clone was detected once. The chain joins TRBV2 to TRBJ2-7; 8 nucleotides line up with TRBD1. Trimming removed 8 bases from V and 0 bases from J; junction bases left unmatched: 3. The CDR3 is 13 amino acids. Germline V gene data show CDR1 as SNHLY and CDR2 as FYNNEI. The CDR3: CASGQGVSYEQYF. CDR3 sequence (DNA): TGTGCCAGCGGACAGGGCGTCTCCTACGAGCAGTACTTC.

The chain employs TRBV27 and TRBJ2-7; D is uncertain. The CDR3 totals 16 residues. Per the germline V gene, CDR1 is MNHEY and CDR2 is SMNVEV (reference sequence). Trimming cost V 5 bases and J 4 bases, with 21 bases left between them. DNA of the CDR3: TGTGCCAGCAGTATACTTGGGTCTAGTCGTCTGTACGAGCAGTACTTC. Protein product: CASSILGSSRLYEQYF.

The V and J genes are TRBV29-1 and TRBJ1-1; D not resolved. This CDR3 spans 12 amino acids. Germline CDR1 reads SQVTM; CDR2 reads ANQGSEA. Trimming took 4 bases from V and 3 from J, leaving 9 bases between them. CDR3 sequence (DNA): TGCAGCGTTGTGGTAGAAGACACTGAAGCTTTCTTT. This gives the protein CSVVVEDTEAFF.

The genes are TRBV2 and TRBJ1-2; no firm D call. The germline gives CDR1 SNHLY, CDR2 FYNNEI. V was clipped by 4 bases and J by 8 bases, with 11 bases between them. The CDR3 is 12 amino acids. The DNA for the CDR3 is TGTGCCAGCAGTGTGCTTGTGGAGGGCTACACCTTC. It is translated as CASSVLVEGYTF.

The rearrangement links TRBV29-1 to TRBJ1-2, with TRBD1 matching over 7 bases. Looked up from germline, CDR1 is SQVTM and CDR2 is ANQGSEA. Trimming at V came to 0 bases and at J to 3 bases, leaving 10 bases not matched to a gene. CDR3 length equals 16 residues. This chain's CDR3 is CSVEELKAGGYYGYTF. In DNA form, the CDR3 reads TGCAGCGTTGAAGAACTCAAGGCAGGGGGTTACTATGGCTACACCTTC.